This TCR beta chain was recovered during a study of blood T cell repertoires in COVID-19. Study details: T cells, B-cell-depleted T cells, or PBMCs provided the cDNA or gDNA that served as material.

Germline values: CDR1 SGDLS, CDR2 YYNGEE. Trimming cost V 2 bases and J 7 bases, with 15 bases left between them. The CDR3 loop spans 15 amino acids. Clones were read by immunoSEQ multiplex PCR, and TCRdb kept only the in-frame ones, dropping some. The table lists a few hundred thousand clones, 70% to 90% of them singletons, with 6.9% in the top ten. The chain has TRBV9 and TRBJ1-4; D gene unclear. The specimen was peripheral blood. The clonotype originates from a woman in her twenties or thirties who had recovered from COVID-19. The CDR3 protein is CASSVGVRFSEKLFF. Here the CDR3 DNA reads TGTGCCAGCAGCGTCGGGGTGAGGTTTTCTGAAAAACTGTTTTTT.